What follows are 29 T cell receptor beta chains derived from one specimen sequenced in a study of blood T cell repertoires in COVID-19. TCRdb's table, derived via immunoSEQ multiplex PCR, lists solely in-frame clones and lacks some. The sample consists of some 190,000 clones, about 84% of them appearing once. Sequences were obtained from peripheral blood. The receptors were sampled from a woman older than 75 with COVID-19, enrolled during active disease.

J is TRBJ1-4 and V is TRBV14; 7 nucleotides match TRBD1. The CDR3 runs to 14 residues. Looked up from germline, CDR1 is SGHDN and CDR2 is FVKESK. V trimming: 4 bases; J trimming: 4 bases; junction bases outside the gene matches: 3. This CDR3 is CASSLGQRNEKLFF. The CDR3 bases are TGTGCCAGCAGCCTGGGACAGCGTAATGAAAAACTGTTTTTT.

The chain recombines TRBV7-9 with TRBJ1-3; D is unclear. The CDR3 runs to 15 residues. The germline CDR1 and CDR2 sequences are SEHNR and FQNEAQ (reference sequence). The V end was cut by 2 bases, the J end by 4 bases, with 12 bases between. The CDR3 nucleotides read TGTGCCAGCAGCTTAACGGGAGGGTACGGAAACACCATATATTTT. This sequence encodes CASSLTGGYGNTIYF.

The J gene is TRBJ1-2, the V gene TRBV29-1, with a possible D match to TRBD1 (6 bases). Germline V CDR1 and CDR2: SQVTM, ANQGSEA. Trimming took 6 bases from V and 3 from J, leaving 14 bases between them. CDR3 size: 13 residues. CDR3 coding DNA: TGCAGCGTAGTAGTACAGGGAGACTATGGCTACACCTTC. Residues: CSVVVQGDYGYTF.

The genes are TRBV24-1 and TRBJ2-3, with TRBD1 matching 9 bases. The CDR3 is 18 residues long. V shed 2 bases and J 2 bases; nucleotides not matched to a gene: 10. CDR1 KGHDR and CDR2 SFDVKD come from the germline V gene. The CDR3 protein is CATSDSPGQGPLTDTQYF. The CDR3, as DNA: TGTGCCACCAGTGATTCCCCGGGACAGGGCCCCCTCACAGATACGCAGTATTTT.

V usage is TRBV25-1 and J usage is TRBJ2-5; no reliable D call. CDR1 is MGHDK, CDR2 SYGVNS, per germline. This CDR3 is built from 13 residues. V lost 4 bases to trimming and J lost 5 bases, with 11 bases between them. In DNA, the CDR3 is TGTGCCAGCAGTGTATTCGGGTTTGAGACCCAGTACTTC. Amino acid sequence: CASSVFGFETQYF.

This chain joins TRBV27 and TRBJ1-6, with D uncertain. Between the trimmed V and J ends, which lost 4 bases and 7 bases, there was a span of 11 bases. This CDR3 region has 14 residues. Germline V gene lookup returns CDR1 MNHEY and CDR2 SMNVEV (reference sequence). In nucleotides, the CDR3 is TGTGCCAGCAGTTGGGCTCCTTCCAATTCACCCCTCCACTTT. This translates into CASSWAPSNSPLHF.

V is TRBV3-1 (or the pseudogene TRBV3-2) and J is TRBJ2-7; possibly TRBD1 for D (6 bases). Germline CDR1 LGHDT, CDR2 YNNKEL (reference sequence). V was pared by 3 bases and J by 4 bases, with 7 bases between. The CDR3 is 12 amino acids. For the CDR3, the DNA is TGTGCCAGCAGCCAGGGGGCGTACGAGCAGTACTTC. It yields the protein CASSQGAYEQYF.

The J gene is TRBJ2-3, the V gene TRBV5-1, with TRBD1 identical over 7 bases. CDR3 length equals 15 residues. V gave up 4 bases and J gave up 0 bases; unmatched junction bases: 5. Germline CDR1 and CDR2: SGHRS and YFSETQ. CDR3 nucleotide sequence: TGCGCCAGCAGCGTGCAGACAGGGAGCACAGATACGCAGTATTTT. Translated, it gives CASSVQTGSTDTQYF.

The chain recombines TRBV15 with TRBJ2-1; D not certain. Trimming took off 0 bases at V and 7 bases at J, with 13 bases between the two ends. The CDR3 has 15 amino acids. Germline lookup yields CDR1 LNHNV and CDR2 YYDKDF (reference sequence). The CDR3 loop is CATSRDASNLNEQFF. In DNA, the CDR3 is TGTGCCACCAGCAGAGATGCTTCTAACTTGAATGAGCAGTTCTTC.

The rearrangement uses TRBV6-5 and TRBJ1-2; D not certain. CDR3 length: 14 residues. Trimming removed 6 bases at V and 3 bases at J, with 14 bases between. Germline V gene data show CDR1 as MNHEY and CDR2 as SVGAGI. DNA of the CDR3: TGTGCCAGCAGGCCAGCAGGCACGGACTATGGCTACACCTTC. It encodes CASRPAGTDYGYTF.

V usage is TRBV5-1 and J usage is TRBJ2-1, with 8 bases fitting TRBD1. The J segment lost 3 bases and the V segment lost 4 bases, leaving 6 bases of the junction unmatched. The CDR3 spans 15 residues. CDR1 SGHRS and CDR2 YFSETQ come from the germline V gene. The CDR3 nucleotides read TGCGCCAGCAGCCGATCGACAGGGGACTACAATGAGCAGTTCTTC. It specifies CASSRSTGDYNEQFF.

The chain employs TRBV7-2 and TRBJ2-7, with 13 bases lining up with TRBD2. CDR3 length equals 14 residues. Per germline, CDR1 SGHTA and CDR2 FQGNSA. Trimming cost V 5 bases and J 5 bases; bases outside gene matches: 3. CDR3 amino acids: CASSTTSGRNEQYF. The CDR3 DNA reads as TGTGCCAGCAGCACGACTAGCGGGAGGAACGAGCAGTACTTC.

The V call is TRBV2, the J call TRBJ1-6, with D unresolved. V lost 9 bases and J lost 3, with 12 bases in between. Germline-derived CDR1 and CDR2 are SNHLY and FYNNEI. This CDR3 comprises 14 residues. CDR3 bases: TGTGCCAGTGCAATCCAGATCTATAATTCACCCCTCCACTTT. Translation: CASAIQIYNSPLHF. The variable domain in full, completed from reference TRBV2 and TRBJ1-6, reads EPEVTQTPSHQVTQMGQEVILRCVPISNHLYFYWYRQILGQKVEFLVSFYNNEISEKSEIFDDQFSVERPDGSNFTLKIRSTKLEDSAMYFCASAIQIYNSPLHFGNGTRLTVT.

The genes are TRBV28 and TRBJ1-3, with D unresolved. The CDR3 totals 15 residues. Germline loops: CDR1 MDHEN, CDR2 SYDVKM. V lost 5 bases to trimming and J lost 8 bases, with 19 bases between them. The CDR3 DNA reads TGTGCCAGCAGTACTCCCCGCGGTTTGAGGCACACCATATATTTT. Amino acid sequence: CASSTPRGLRHTIYF.

This clone was counted once. The chain combines TRBV6-5 with TRBJ2-2; weak D call: TRBD1 (6 bases). The CDR3 spans 14 residues. The V gene's germline CDR1 is MNHEY and CDR2 SVGAGI. V shed 7 bases and J shed 4 bases, with 13 bases lying between them. CDR3 sequence (DNA): TGTGCCAGCAAGAGGACCAGGGGCACCGGGGAGCTGTTTTTT. This gives the protein CASKRTRGTGELFF.

The rearrangement joins TRBV6-1 to TRBJ1-2, with a possible D match to TRBD1 (6 bases). CDR3 size: 14 residues. Germline V CDR1 and CDR2: MNHNS, SASEGT. With 3 bases removed from V and 7 bases from J, the gap between germline ends came to 15 bases. The CDR3 region has the DNA TGTGCCAGCAGTGATTGGGGGGGGCAGAGTGGCTACACCTTC. This codes for CASSDWGGQSGYTF.

The rearrangement joins TRBV6-5 to TRBJ1-6; D remains unclear. This CDR3 comprises 12 residues. Germline CDR1 and CDR2: MNHEY and SVGAGI. With 6 bases removed from V and 9 bases from J, the gap between germline ends came to 9 bases. CDR3 sequence (DNA): TGTGCCAGCAGGTTCCCCGGTTCACCCCTCCACTTT. Translating gives CASRFPGSPLHF.

The chain couples TRBV2 to TRBJ1-1; D might be TRBD1 (5 bases). V gave up 7 bases and J gave up 0 bases, with 9 bases separating them. The V gene's germline CDR1 is SNHLY and CDR2 FYNNEI. This CDR3 has 13 residues. The CDR3 bases are TGTGCCAGCATGACAGAGATGAACACTGAAGCTTTCTTT. This codes for CASMTEMNTEAFF.

This chain connects TRBV21-1 to TRBJ2-7; TRBD1 is the table's D call, not checked against the DNA. TRBV21-1 is deemed a pseudogene. This CDR3 comprises 17 residues. CDR3 in DNA: TGTGCCAGCAGCACCAAAAAGGGGGGGACAGGGATCAACGAGCAGTACTTC. This gives the protein CASSTKKGGTGINEQYF.

V gene TRBV6-1 combines with J gene TRBJ1-6, with D maybe TRBD1 (6 bases). Between the trimmed V and J ends, which lost 2 bases and 0 bases, there was a span of 17 bases. Germline values: CDR1 MNHNS, CDR2 SASEGT. The CDR3 has 19 amino acids. Here the CDR3 DNA reads TGTGCCAGCAGTGAACCCCCGGGGGGCTCCATCTCCTATAATTCACCCCTCCACTTT. Translation gives CASSEPPGGSISYNSPLHF.

The rearrangement uses TRBV5-6 and TRBJ2-5, with D tentatively TRBD2 (5 bases). V lost 3 bases and J lost 2, with 14 bases in between. The CDR3 runs 15 residues. Germline CDR1 SGHDT, CDR2 YYEEEE. The CDR3: CASSWGWTGQETQYF. The CDR3 bases are TGTGCCAGCAGCTGGGGTTGGACTGGACAAGAGACCCAGTACTTC.

This rearrangement joins TRBV7-3 to TRBJ2-3; tentatively, D is TRBD1 (7 bases). The CDR3 is 16 amino acids. Germline assignment: CDR1 SGHTA and CDR2 FQGTGA. V was pared by 3 bases and J by 3 bases, with 16 bases between. CDR3 coding DNA: TGTGCCAGCAGCTTTCAGGGGGGCAGTTTAACAGATACGCAGTATTTT. This translates into CASSFQGGSLTDTQYF. The variable domain in full, with the rest retrieved from reference TRBV7-3 and TRBJ2-3, is GAGVSQTPSNKVTEKGKYVELRCDPISGHTALYWYRQSLGQGPEFLIYFQGTGAADDSGLPNDRFFAVRPEGSVSTLKIQRTERGDSAVYLCASSFQGGSLTDTQYFGPGTRLTVL.

This clone was recorded a few times. The V gene is TRBV6-5, the J gene TRBJ1-5, with a tentative D call TRBD1 (6 bases). The V and J ends lost 8 bases and 5 bases respectively, with 16 bases between them. The germline V gene encodes CDR1 MNHEY and CDR2 SVGAGI. This CDR3 is built from 14 residues. The CDR3 loop reads CASGTPAWDQPQHF. Written as DNA, the CDR3 is TGTGCCAGCGGGACACCCGCATGGGATCAGCCCCAGCATTTT.

The chain recombines TRBV19 with TRBJ1-5; TRBD1 agrees at 9 bases. CDR3 length equals 14 residues. Germline assignment: CDR1 LNHDA and CDR2 SQIVND (reference sequence). Unmatched junction bases numbered 5, after V lost 7 bases and J lost 4 bases. The CDR3 is CASTPGTGNQPQHF. The CDR3, as DNA: TGTGCCAGTACCCCCGGGACAGGGAATCAGCCCCAGCATTTT.

This chain uses TRBV6-5 with TRBJ2-3; 13 bases are shared with TRBD2. The length of the CDR3 is 15 residues. V was pared by 4 bases and J by 4 bases, with 2 bases of the junction left unmatched. CDR1 and CDR2 (germline): MNHEY, SVGAGI. For the CDR3, the DNA is TGTGCCAGCAGTTGGACTAGCGGGAGTTCAGATACGCAGTATTTT. Translating it yields CASSWTSGSSDTQYF.

This clone was observed a handful of times. This chain connects TRBV2 to TRBJ1-1, with D possibly TRBD1 on 5 matching bases. The germline V gene encodes CDR1 SNHLY and CDR2 FYNNEI. The CDR3 extends over 13 amino acids. V was cut by 6 bases and J by 6 bases, with 14 bases left in between. In DNA form, the CDR3 reads TGTGCCAGCAGAGAGCAGGGTGTCTCTGAAGCTTTCTTT. Translation gives CASREQGVSEAFF.

The chain recombines TRBV9 with TRBJ1-1, with D possibly matching TRBD1 (5 bases). Trimming removed 0 bases from V and 2 bases from J, with 8 bases in between. The CDR3 has 14 amino acids. Germline CDR1 is SGDLS and CDR2 is YYNGEE. This chain's CDR3 is CASSVDGTNTEAFF. DNA of the CDR3: TGTGCCAGCAGCGTAGACGGGACTAACACTGAAGCTTTCTTT. Full variable domain (rest looked up from reference TRBV9 and TRBJ1-1): DSGVTQTPKHLITATGQRVTLRCSPRSGDLSVYWYQQSLDQGLQFLIQYYNGEERAKGNILERFSAQQFPDLHSELNLSSLELGDSALYFCASSVDGTNTEAFFGQGTRLTVV.

This sequence joins TRBV12-3 or TRBV12-4 and TRBJ2-1; TRBD2 is a possible D gene (5 bases). This CDR3 has 13 amino acids. V lost 3 bases to trimming and J lost 5 bases, with 8 bases between them. CDR3 loop: CASSFYGNNEQFF. As DNA, the CDR3 is TGTGCCAGCAGTTTTTACGGGAACAATGAGCAGTTCTTC.

The chain employs TRBV21-1 and TRBJ2-7; TRBD1, the table's D call, was not compared with the DNA. TRBV21-1 has pseudogene status. This CDR3 comprises 13 residues. The CDR3 DNA reads TGTGCCAGCAGCATCAGGGTAGTCGACGAGCAGTACTTC. Its translation: CASSIRVVDEQYF.